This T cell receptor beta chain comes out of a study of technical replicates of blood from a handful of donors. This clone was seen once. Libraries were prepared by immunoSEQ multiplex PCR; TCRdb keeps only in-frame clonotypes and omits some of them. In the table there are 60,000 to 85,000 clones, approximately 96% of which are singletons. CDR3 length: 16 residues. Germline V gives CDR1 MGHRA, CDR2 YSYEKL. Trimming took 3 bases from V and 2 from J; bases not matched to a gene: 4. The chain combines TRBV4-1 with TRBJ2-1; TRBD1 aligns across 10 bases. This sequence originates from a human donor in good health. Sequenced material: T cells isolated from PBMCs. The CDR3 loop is CASSQVGQGAYNEQFF. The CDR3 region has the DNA TGCGCCAGCAGCCAGGTAGGACAGGGGGCCTACAATGAGCAGTTCTTC.